These 18 T cell receptor beta chains were sequenced from one sample in a study of cytomegalovirus exposure and HLA in healthy donors. PCR was performed using 60 Vbeta and 13 Jbeta primers. The protocol was immunoSEQ multiplex PCR, while the TCRdb copy is restricted to in-frame clones and leaves out a portion. The data show some 200,000 clones, with 70% to 85% seen just once and about 0.094% held by the top ten. Input material: PBMCs. The receptors stem from a boy younger than 10 in good health and CMV-seronegative.

This sequence joins TRBV6-1 and TRBJ2-7; D remains unclear. From germline, CDR1 is MNHNS and CDR2 SASEGT. V was cut by 4 bases and J by 4 bases, with 11 bases left in between. The CDR3 extends over 13 amino acids. DNA for the CDR3: TGTGCCAGCAGTGTTGACACGCCTTACGAGCAGTACTTC. Encoded protein: CASSVDTPYEQYF.

This chain links TRBV7-9 with TRBJ2-5; D gene ambiguous. The CDR3 runs 12 residues. The V end was cut by 1 base, the J end by 5 bases, with 5 bases between. Germline CDR1 is SEHNR and CDR2 is FQNEAQ (reference sequence). The CDR3 region is CASSLDLETQYF. CDR3 in DNA: TGTGCCAGCAGCTTAGATCTGGAGACCCAGTACTTC.

V gene TRBV19 combines with J gene TRBJ2-7; TRBD1 matches 9 bases. The CDR3 length is 15 residues. The V gene end was trimmed by 5 bases and the J gene end by 4 bases; junction bases not matched to a gene: 9. Germline-derived CDR1 and CDR2 are LNHDA and SQIVND (reference sequence). The CDR3 spells CASSAGTGLPYEQYF. DNA of the CDR3: TGTGCCAGTAGTGCCGGGACAGGGCTTCCGTACGAGCAGTACTTC.

The chain couples TRBV6-1 to TRBJ2-7; TRBD2 is a possible D gene (6 bases). The CDR3 length is 15 residues. The ends were cut back, 3 bases at V and 4 bases at J, with 16 bases in the middle. The germline V gene encodes CDR1 MNHNS and CDR2 SASEGT. In nucleotides, the CDR3 is TGTGCCAGCAGTGAGGCGGGGCTGGGGGGTTACGAGCAGTACTTC. Protein: CASSEAGLGGYEQYF.

This chain links TRBV5-6 with TRBJ2-5; 8 positions match TRBD1. The J call may be mistaken, given a closer DNA end match to TRBJ2-7. The CDR3 contains 16 residues. Germline V CDR1 and CDR2: SGHDT, YYEEEE. CDR3 nucleotides: TGTGCCAGCAGCCGTTATGGACAGGGAGGTTTCCACGAGCAGTACTTC. It is translated as CASSRYGQGGFHEQYF.

The genes are TRBV27 and TRBJ1-1, with TRBD1 matching 8 bases. This CDR3 region has 14 residues. Germline V gene data show CDR1 as MNHEY and CDR2 as SMNVEV (reference sequence). V lost 8 bases, J lost 4 bases, and 9 bases stayed unmatched. CDR3 in amino acids: CASGQGAGGTEAFF. In nucleotides, the CDR3 is TGTGCCAGCGGTCAGGGGGCGGGCGGCACTGAAGCTTTCTTT.

The DNA for the CDR3 is TGTGCCAGCAGTGGAGCCCTCGGTCAGCCCCAGCATTTT. This sequence encodes CASSGALGQPQHF. This rearrangement joins TRBV6-5 to TRBJ1-5; D remains unclear. CDR1 MNHEY and CDR2 SVGAGI come from the germline V gene. The CDR3 contains 13 residues. Trimming took off 5 bases at V and 6 bases at J, with 11 bases between the two ends.

The chain combines TRBV2 with TRBJ1-4, with 8 nucleotides matching TRBD1. This CDR3 contains 12 residues. J lost 8 bases, V lost 6 bases, and 2 bases had no gene match. The germline V gene encodes CDR1 SNHLY and CDR2 FYNNEI. Here the CDR3 DNA reads TGTGCCAGCAGGCGACAGGGGGAAAAACTGTTTTTT. Protein: CASRRQGEKLFF.

The V gene is TRBV5-6, the J gene TRBJ2-1, with no clear D. The CDR3 has 12 amino acids. Germline CDR1 and CDR2: SGHDT and YYEEEE. Trimming took 3 bases from V and 5 from J, leaving 6 bases between them. The chain's CDR3 is CASSSYNNEQFF. The CDR3 nucleotides are TGTGCCAGCAGCTCTTATAACAATGAGCAGTTCTTC.

This chain uses TRBV7-2 with TRBJ2-1; perhaps TRBD1 as D (5 bases). Germline CDR1 SGHTA, CDR2 FQGNSA. The CDR3 totals 15 residues. V lost 1 base to trimming and J lost 1 base, with 8 bases between them. CDR3 loop: CASSLVRQSYNEQFF. The CDR3 region has the DNA TGTGCCAGCAGCTTAGTACGACAGTCCTACAATGAGCAGTTCTTC.

The J gene is TRBJ2-1, the V gene TRBV19, with TRBD1 identical over 9 bases. The ends lost 6 bases at V and 3 bases at J; junction bases unmatched: 9. CDR1 is LNHDA and CDR2 is SQIVND in the germline V gene (reference sequence). The CDR3 contains 16 residues. The DNA of the CDR3 is TGTGCCAGTAGCCGACCCGCGGGACAGGGCTACAATGAGCAGTTCTTC. Protein sequence: CASSRPAGQGYNEQFF. Complete variable domain (other parts from reference TRBV19 and TRBJ2-1): DGGITQSPKYLFRKEGQNVTLSCEQNLNHDAMYWYRQDPGQGLRLIYYSQIVNDFQKGDIAEGYSVSREKKESFPLTVTSAQKNPTAFYLCASSRPAGQGYNEQFFGPGTRLTVL.

This clone has a handful of counts. The chain is built from TRBV7-6 and TRBJ2-2; tentative D call: TRBD1 (6 bases). The length of the CDR3 is 16 residues. Trimming pared 1 base from V and 0 bases from J, leaving 9 bases between. Germline CDR1 is SGHVS and CDR2 is FNYEAQ. CDR3 sequence (DNA): TGTGCCAGCAGCTTAGAACAGGGACCGAACACCGGGGAGCTGTTTTTT. It is translated as CASSLEQGPNTGELFF.

This CDR3 is CASSYSRQRADTIYF. The CDR3 region has the DNA TGTGCCAGCAGTTACTCCCGTCAGCGGGCGGACACCATATATTTT. This chain joins TRBV6-6 and TRBJ1-3; D remains ambiguous. This CDR3 is built from 15 residues. Trimming removed 0 bases at V and 8 bases at J, with 14 bases between. CDR1 MNHNY and CDR2 SVGAGI come from the germline V gene (reference sequence).

Of note for this clone: The sample contains more than one DNA sequence encoding this CDR3. The rearrangement uses TRBV4-3 and TRBJ2-7; D is unclear. Germline-derived CDR1 and CDR2 are LGHNA and YSLEER. The ends were cut back, 1 base at V and 3 bases at J, with 7 bases in the middle. This CDR3 is built from 13 residues. CDR3: CASSQARGYEQYF. In nucleotides, the CDR3 is TGCGCCAGCAGCCAAGCCAGAGGCTACGAGCAGTACTTC.

Concerning this clone itself: This CDR3 is also generated by other DNA sequences in the sample. This chain uses TRBV5-6 with TRBJ2-7; the match to TRBD1 covers 10 bases. The CDR3 contains 15 residues. V shed 8 bases, J shed 2 bases, and the junction held 10 bases outside the gene matches. Germline lookup yields CDR1 SGHDT and CDR2 YYEEEE. CDR3 bases: TGTGCCAGTAGCCCCGGGACAGGGGATCCCTACGAGCAGTACTTC. Protein product: CASSPGTGDPYEQYF.

The V and J genes are TRBV7-2 and TRBJ2-3, with TRBD2 identical over 8 bases. V lost 0 bases and J lost 1; bases outside the gene matches: 9. CDR3 length: 18 amino acids. From germline, CDR1 is SGHTA and CDR2 FQGNSA. Here the CDR3 reads CASSLAPGGAGGTDTQYF. The CDR3 coding sequence is TGTGCCAGCAGCTTAGCTCCCGGCGGAGCGGGGGGCACAGATACGCAGTATTTT.

V gene TRBV27 combines with J gene TRBJ2-7; D is ambiguous. This CDR3 comprises 14 residues. In germline, CDR1 is MNHEY, CDR2 SMNVEV (reference sequence). The V and J ends lost 5 bases and 0 bases respectively, with 11 bases between them. The CDR3 is CASSPAAVSYEQYF. The CDR3 DNA is TGTGCCAGCAGTCCGGCGGCGGTCTCCTACGAGCAGTACTTC.

The rearrangement joins TRBV2 to TRBJ2-3, with D perhaps matching TRBD1 (6 bases). Trimming removed 6 bases from V and 9 bases from J, with 10 bases in between. This CDR3 region has 11 residues. Germline V gene data show CDR1 as SNHLY and CDR2 as FYNNEI. CDR3 protein: CASSRQETQYF. The CDR3 coding sequence is TGTGCCAGCAGCCGACAGGAAACGCAGTATTTT.